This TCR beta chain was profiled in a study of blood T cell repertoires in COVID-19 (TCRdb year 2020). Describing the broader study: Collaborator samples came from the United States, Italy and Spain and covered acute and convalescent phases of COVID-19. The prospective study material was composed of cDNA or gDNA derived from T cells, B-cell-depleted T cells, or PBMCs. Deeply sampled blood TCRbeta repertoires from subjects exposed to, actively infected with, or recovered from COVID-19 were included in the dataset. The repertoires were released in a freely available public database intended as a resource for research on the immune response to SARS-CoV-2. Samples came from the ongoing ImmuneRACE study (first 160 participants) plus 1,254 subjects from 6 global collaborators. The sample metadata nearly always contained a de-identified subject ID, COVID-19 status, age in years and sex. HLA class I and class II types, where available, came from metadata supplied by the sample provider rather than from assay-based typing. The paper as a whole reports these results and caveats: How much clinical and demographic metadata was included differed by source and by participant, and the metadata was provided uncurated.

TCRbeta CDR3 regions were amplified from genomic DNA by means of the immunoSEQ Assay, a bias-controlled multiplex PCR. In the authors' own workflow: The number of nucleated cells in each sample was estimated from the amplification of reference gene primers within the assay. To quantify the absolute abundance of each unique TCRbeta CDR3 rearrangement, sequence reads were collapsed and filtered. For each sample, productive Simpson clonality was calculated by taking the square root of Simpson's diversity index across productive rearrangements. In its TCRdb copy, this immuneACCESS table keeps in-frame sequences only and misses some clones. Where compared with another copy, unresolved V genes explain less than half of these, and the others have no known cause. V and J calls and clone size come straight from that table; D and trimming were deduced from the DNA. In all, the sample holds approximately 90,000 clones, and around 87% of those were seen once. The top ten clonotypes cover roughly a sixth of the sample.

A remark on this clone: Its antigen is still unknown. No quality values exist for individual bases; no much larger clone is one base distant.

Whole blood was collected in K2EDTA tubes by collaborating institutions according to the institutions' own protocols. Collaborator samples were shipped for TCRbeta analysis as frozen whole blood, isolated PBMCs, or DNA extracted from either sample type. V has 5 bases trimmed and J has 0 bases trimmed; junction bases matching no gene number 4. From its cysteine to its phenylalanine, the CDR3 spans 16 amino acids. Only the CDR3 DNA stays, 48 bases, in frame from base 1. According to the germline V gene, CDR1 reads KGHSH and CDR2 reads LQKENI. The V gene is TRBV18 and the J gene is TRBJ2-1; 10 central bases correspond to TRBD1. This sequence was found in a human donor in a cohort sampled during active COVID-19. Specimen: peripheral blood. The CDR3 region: CASSKRTGGSYNEQFF. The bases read TGTGCCAGCTCAAAACGGACAGGGGGCTCCTACAATGAGCAGTTCTTC. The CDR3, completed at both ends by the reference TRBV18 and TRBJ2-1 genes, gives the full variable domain NAGVMQNPRHLVRRRGQEARLRCSPMKGHSHVYWYRQLPEEGLKFMVYLQKENIIDESGMPKERFSAEFPKEGPSILRIQQVVRGDSAAYFCASSKRTGGSYNEQFFGPGTRLTVL.